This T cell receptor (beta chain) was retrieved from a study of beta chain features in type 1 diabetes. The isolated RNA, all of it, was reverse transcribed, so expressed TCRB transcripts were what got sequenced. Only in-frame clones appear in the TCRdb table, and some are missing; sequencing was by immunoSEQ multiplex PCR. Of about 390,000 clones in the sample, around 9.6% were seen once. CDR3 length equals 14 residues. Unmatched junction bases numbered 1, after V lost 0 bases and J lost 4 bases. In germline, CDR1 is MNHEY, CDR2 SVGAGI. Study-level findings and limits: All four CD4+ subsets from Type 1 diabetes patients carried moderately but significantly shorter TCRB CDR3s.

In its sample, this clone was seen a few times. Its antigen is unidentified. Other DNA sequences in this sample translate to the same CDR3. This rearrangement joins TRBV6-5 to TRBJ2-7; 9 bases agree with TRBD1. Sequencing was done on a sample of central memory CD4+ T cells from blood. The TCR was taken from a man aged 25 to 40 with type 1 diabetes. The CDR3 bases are TGTGCCAGCAGTTACTCGACAGGGGGGTACGAGCAGTACTTC. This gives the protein CASSYSTGGYEQYF.